The next 19 T cell receptor beta chains were all read from a single sample in a study of patients and donors after allogeneic stem cell transplantation. Using its own MiXCR run on the RT-PCR reads, TCRdb lists one record per CDR3 protein. This sample yields fewer than 30,000 distinct CDR3 sequences, of which about 42% are seen a single time; about three quarters belongs to the top ten. The material sequenced was blood, either unsorted or a sorted T cell fraction (not recorded which). These receptors all come from a human donor who was either an allogeneic HSCT recipient or a stem cell or donor lymphocyte infusion donor (not recorded which). It is not recorded whose cells these are; they may come from a transplant donor.

This chain connects TRBV4-1 to TRBJ2-1; tentative D call: TRBD1 (6 bases). The CDR3 loop spans 17 amino acids. With 1 base removed from V and 7 bases from J, the gap between germline ends came to 20 bases. Germline V CDR1 and CDR2: MGHRA, YSYEKL. The CDR3 here is CASSQAPDRFRANEQFF. The CDR3, as DNA: TGCGCCAGCAGCCAAGCTCCAGACAGGTTTAGGGCTAATGAGCAGTTCTTC.

The chain is built from TRBV6-1 and TRBJ1-6; 7 positions agree with TRBD1. V lost 3 bases and J lost 7; bases outside the gene matches: 3. This CDR3 comprises 14 residues. CDR1 is MNHNS, CDR2 SASEGT, per germline. CDR3 DNA sequence: TGTGCCAGCAGTGAGGGGACAGAAAATTCACCCCTCCACTTT. Translated: CASSEGTENSPLHF.

J is TRBJ2-1 and V is TRBV29-1; D could derive from TRBD1 or TRBD2 (5 bases each). Germline V CDR1 and CDR2: SQVTM, ANQGSEA. Trimming cost V 3 bases and J 9 bases, with 12 bases left between them. The CDR3 has 12 residues. CDR3 protein: CSVDSGGGEQFF. CDR3 nucleotide sequence: TGCAGCGTTGATAGTGGGGGTGGTGAGCAGTTCTTC.

A few counts support this clonotype. The V and J genes are TRBV29-1 and TRBJ2-3; 8 nucleotides align to TRBD1. The CDR3 has 14 amino acids. V was pared by 8 bases and J by 5 bases, with 12 bases of the junction left unmatched. Germline CDR1 reads SQVTM; CDR2 reads ANQGSEA. The CDR3, as DNA: TGCAGCTTAAAACGGCAGGGGGCGAGAGATACGCAGTATTTT. Translation: CSLKRQGARDTQYF.

CDR3 loop: CASSFAGHSNQPQHF. Written as DNA, the CDR3 is TGTGCCAGCAGTTTTGCAGGACATAGCAATCAGCCCCAGCATTTT. This chain joins TRBV28 and TRBJ1-5; perhaps TRBD1 as D (5 bases). V dropped 3 bases and J dropped 0 bases, with 9 bases sitting between them. The CDR3 is made up of 15 amino acids. Germline V gene lookup returns CDR1 MDHEN and CDR2 SYDVKM.

The chain is built from TRBV28 and TRBJ2-3, with D perhaps TRBD2 (5 bases). V was pared by 6 bases and J by 7 bases, with 14 bases between. The CDR3 extends over 13 amino acids. In germline, CDR1 is MDHEN, CDR2 SYDVKM. CDR3 bases: TGTGCCAGCAGACCCAGACCGGGATATACGCAGTATTTT. It yields the protein CASRPRPGYTQYF. Supplemented by reference TRBV28 and TRBJ2-3, the full variable domain reads DVKVTQSSRYLVKRTGEKVFLECVQDMDHENMFWYRQDPGLGLRLIYFSYDVKMKEKGDIPEGYSVSREKKERFSLILESASTNQTSMYLCASRPRPGYTQYFGPGTRLTVL.

The rearrangement links TRBV15 to TRBJ1-4, with TRBD1 matching over 8 bases. The CDR3 contains 16 residues. Germline CDR1 reads LNHNV; CDR2 reads YYDKDF (reference sequence). Losses at the gene ends were 2 bases for V and 5 bases for J; bases not matched to a gene: 7. For the CDR3, the DNA is TGTGCCACCAGCAGACCTGGACAGGGACAGAATGAAAAACTGTTTTTT. Translation gives CATSRPGQGQNEKLFF.

The chain couples TRBV5-1 to TRBJ2-1; 9 nucleotides line up with TRBD2. Germline CDR1 is SGHRS and CDR2 is YFSETQ. The V segment lost 1 base and the J segment 0 bases; nucleotides outside the gene matches: 5. The CDR3 is 17 residues long. The CDR3 region is CASSLLAGALSYNEQFF. DNA for the CDR3: TGCGCCAGCAGCTTGTTAGCGGGAGCCCTCTCCTACAATGAGCAGTTCTTC. The full variable domain, rest sourced from reference TRBV5-1 and TRBJ2-1, is KAGVTQTPRYLIKTRGQQVTLSCSPISGHRSVSWYQQTPGQGLQFLFEYFSETQRNKGNFPGRFSGRQFSNSRSEMNVSTLELGDSALYLCASSLLAGALSYNEQFFGPGTRLTVL.

This clonotype was seen only a few times. This chain connects TRBV5-1 to TRBJ2-1, with 11 nucleotides matching TRBD2. The V segment lost 0 bases and the J segment 5 bases; nucleotides outside the gene matches: 1. This CDR3 spans 15 amino acids. In germline, CDR1 is SGHRS, CDR2 YFSETQ. CDR3: CASSLVGLADNEQFF. The CDR3 DNA sequence: TGCGCCAGCAGCTTGGTGGGACTAGCGGACAATGAGCAGTTCTTC.

This chain uses TRBV18 with TRBJ2-5; no clear D gene. The V end lost 3 bases, the J end lost 1 base, and 9 bases lay between the germline ends. The germline V gene encodes CDR1 KGHSH and CDR2 LQKENI. CDR3 length: 14 amino acids. CDR3 in DNA: TGTGCCAGCTCACCGCCGTCGGTCCAAGAGACCCAGTACTTC. Translating gives CASSPPSVQETQYF.

V is TRBV6-5 and J is TRBJ2-1; unclear D gene. This CDR3 is 12 amino acids long. V lost 6 bases and J 9 bases, leaving 12 bases between the germline ends. CDR1 MNHEY and CDR2 SVGAGI come from the germline V gene. The CDR3 region is CASSGWFGEQFF. In nucleotides, the CDR3 is TGTGCCAGCAGCGGGTGGTTTGGTGAGCAGTTCTTC.

J is TRBJ2-1 and V is TRBV29-1, with a tentative D call TRBD1 (6 bases). There are 12 residues in the CDR3. In germline, CDR1 is SQVTM, CDR2 ANQGSEA. V lost 6 bases and J 8 bases, leaving 14 bases between the germline ends. CDR3 in DNA: TGCAGCGTACGCCAGGGGAGCGATGAGCAGTTCTTC. Residues: CSVRQGSDEQFF.

There are a few counts of this clonotype. The V call is TRBV5-1, the J call TRBJ2-2, with D hard to call. Trimming cost V 0 bases and J 7 bases, with 7 bases left between them. CDR3 length: 13 amino acids. In germline, CDR1 is SGHRS, CDR2 YFSETQ. Here the CDR3 reads CASSLAVGGELFF. CDR3 nucleotides: TGCGCCAGCAGCTTGGCCGTAGGCGGGGAGCTGTTTTTT.

The chain couples TRBV9 to TRBJ2-7, with D possibly being TRBD1 or TRBD2 (5 bases each). Trimming stripped 3 bases from V and 6 bases from J, with 19 bases between. The length of the CDR3 is 15 residues. The germline V gene encodes CDR1 SGDLS and CDR2 YYNGEE. CDR3: CASSEHGTQAGEQYF. CDR3 nucleotides: TGTGCCAGCAGCGAGCACGGGACCCAGGCGGGCGAGCAGTACTTC.

This clonotype showed up just a few times. CDR3 DNA sequence: TGTGCCAGCAGCGTAGAGGGCACTGAAGCTTTCTTT. Translated, it gives CASSVEGTEAFF. The V and J genes are TRBV9 and TRBJ1-1, with unresolved D. Germline loops: CDR1 SGDLS, CDR2 YYNGEE. This CDR3 contains 12 residues. Trimming left V 0 bases short and J 4 bases short, with 4 bases between. The full variable domain, completed using reference TRBV9 and TRBJ1-1, is DSGVTQTPKHLITATGQRVTLRCSPRSGDLSVYWYQQSLDQGLQFLIQYYNGEERAKGNILERFSAQQFPDLHSELNLSSLELGDSALYFCASSVEGTEAFFGQGTRLTVV.

This clonotype was detected only a few times. The chain couples TRBV20-1 to TRBJ1-1; D is unresolved. From germline, CDR1 is DFQATT and CDR2 SNEGSKA (reference sequence). This CDR3 region has 13 residues. Trimming shortened V by 0 bases and J by 0 bases, and 5 bases separated the two germline ends. The CDR3 DNA sequence: TGCAGTGCTAGAGAGGATCTGAACACTGAAGCTTTCTTT. It is translated as CSAREDLNTEAFF.

The chain is built from TRBV5-1 and TRBJ2-7; 10 bases fit TRBD1. The germline CDR1 and CDR2 sequences are SGHRS and YFSETQ. The junction had 7 bases not matched to a gene; V was cut back by 3 bases and J by 4 bases. The CDR3 extends over 15 amino acids. As DNA, the CDR3 is TGCGCCAGCAGCTCCTCCGGGACAGGGGATTACGAGCAGTACTTC. This sequence encodes CASSSSGTGDYEQYF.

J is TRBJ2-7 and V is TRBV20-1; 13 positions agree with TRBD2. V shed 6 bases, J shed 4 bases, and the junction held 6 bases outside the gene matches. This CDR3 spans 14 amino acids. Germline CDR1 and CDR2: DFQATT and SNEGSKA (reference sequence). CDR3 in amino acids: CSARGTSGKYEQYF. The CDR3 nucleotides are TGCAGTGCAAGGGGGACTAGCGGGAAATACGAGCAGTACTTC.

The chain has TRBV5-1 and TRBJ2-7; 8 bases align to TRBD1. This CDR3 is built from 16 residues. With V trimmed by 3 bases and J by 0 bases, 8 bases remained unmatched. In germline, CDR1 is SGHRS, CDR2 YFSETQ. CDR3 in DNA: TGCGCCAGCAGCTGGACAGGGCCCTCCGTCTCCTACGAGCAGTACTTC. Its translation: CASSWTGPSVSYEQYF.